This T cell receptor beta chain emerged from a study of radiation and T cells in renal cell carcinoma. Study background: Nephrectomy followed 15 Gy stereotactic body radiation by 4 weeks. Study conclusions and caveats: From baseline, blood top tumor clonotypes peaked at 2 weeks post-radiation.

Using immunoSEQ multiplex PCR, the repertoire was profiled, and TCRdb retains in-frame clones only, with some absent. This table has around 130,000 clones, roughly 91% appearing once. Time point specified: blood 2 weeks post-SBRT. Specified treatment: 15 Gy SBRT to primary tumor, nephrectomy 4 weeks later. Clear cell pathology was present in this patient's renal cell carcinoma. Concerning this clone itself: The target antigen is unknown.

The source of this sequence is a woman in her seventies with renal cell carcinoma. Specimen: blood, collected from a patient whose treatment included radiotherapy and nephrectomy.

The CDR3 coding sequence is TGTGCCTGGATGGGTCGGGGGGGAATAGCAGATACGCAGTATTTT. Translated: CAWMGRGGIADTQYF. The chain carries TRBV30 and TRBJ2-3, with 8 bases lining up with TRBD2. Trimming removed 4 bases from V and 4 bases from J; junction bases left unmatched: 10. This CDR3 contains 15 residues. Germline V CDR1 and CDR2: GTSNPN, SVGIG (reference sequence). Together with reference TRBV30 and TRBJ2-3, the CDR3 gives the full variable domain: SQTIHQWPATLVQPVGSPLSLECTVEGTSNPNLYWYRQAAGRGLQLLFYSVGIGQISSEVPQNLSASRPQDRQFILSSKKLLLSDSGFYLCAWMGRGGIADTQYFGPGTRLTVL.